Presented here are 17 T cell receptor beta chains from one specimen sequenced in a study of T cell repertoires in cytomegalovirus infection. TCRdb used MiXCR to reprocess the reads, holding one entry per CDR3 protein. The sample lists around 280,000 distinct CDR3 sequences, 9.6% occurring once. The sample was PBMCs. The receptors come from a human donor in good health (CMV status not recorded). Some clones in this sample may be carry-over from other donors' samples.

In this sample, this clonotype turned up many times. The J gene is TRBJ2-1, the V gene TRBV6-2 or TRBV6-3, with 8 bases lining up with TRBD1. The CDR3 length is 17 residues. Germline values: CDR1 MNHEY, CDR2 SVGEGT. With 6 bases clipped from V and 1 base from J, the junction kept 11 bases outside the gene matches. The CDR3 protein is CASSTRTDRGSYNEQFF. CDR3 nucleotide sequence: TGTGCCAGCAGCACTAGGACCGACAGGGGTTCCTACAATGAGCAGTTCTTC.

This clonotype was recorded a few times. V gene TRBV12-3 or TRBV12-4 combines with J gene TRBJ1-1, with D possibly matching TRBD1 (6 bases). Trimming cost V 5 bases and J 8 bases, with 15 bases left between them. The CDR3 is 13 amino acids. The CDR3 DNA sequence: TGTGCCAGCAGTAGACTACAGGGCGGGGAAGCTTTCTTT. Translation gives CASSRLQGGEAFF.

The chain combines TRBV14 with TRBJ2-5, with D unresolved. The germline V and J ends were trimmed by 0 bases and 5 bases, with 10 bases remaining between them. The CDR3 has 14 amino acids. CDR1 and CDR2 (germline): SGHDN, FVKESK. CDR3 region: CASSQDPVSETQYF. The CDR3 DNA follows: TGTGCCAGCAGCCAAGATCCCGTTTCGGAGACCCAGTACTTC.

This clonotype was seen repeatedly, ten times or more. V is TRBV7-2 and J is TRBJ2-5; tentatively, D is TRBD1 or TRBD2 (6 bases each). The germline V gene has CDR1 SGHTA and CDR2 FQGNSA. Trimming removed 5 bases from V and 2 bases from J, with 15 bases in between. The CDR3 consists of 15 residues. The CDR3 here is CASSPGGSVQETQYF. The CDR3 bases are TGTGCCAGCAGCCCCGGGGGCAGCGTACAAGAGACCCAGTACTTC. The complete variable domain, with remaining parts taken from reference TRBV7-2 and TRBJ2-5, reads GAGVSQSPSNKVTEKGKDVELRCDPISGHTALYWYRQSLGQGLEFLIYFQGNSAPDKSGLPSDRFSAERTGGSVSTLTIQRTQQEDSAVYLCASSPGGSVQETQYFGPGTRLLVL.

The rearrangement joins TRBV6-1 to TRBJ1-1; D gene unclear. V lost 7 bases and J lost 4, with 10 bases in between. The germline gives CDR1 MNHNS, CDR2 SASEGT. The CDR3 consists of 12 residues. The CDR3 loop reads CASNEVSTEAFF. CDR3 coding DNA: TGTGCCAGCAACGAGGTGAGCACTGAAGCTTTCTTT.

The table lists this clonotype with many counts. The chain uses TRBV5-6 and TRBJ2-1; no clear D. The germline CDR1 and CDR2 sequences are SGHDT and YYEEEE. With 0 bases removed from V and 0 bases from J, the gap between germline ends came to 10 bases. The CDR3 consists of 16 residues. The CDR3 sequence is CASSLAQTTSYNEQFF. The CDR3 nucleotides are TGTGCCAGCAGCTTGGCCCAGACCACCTCCTACAATGAGCAGTTCTTC.

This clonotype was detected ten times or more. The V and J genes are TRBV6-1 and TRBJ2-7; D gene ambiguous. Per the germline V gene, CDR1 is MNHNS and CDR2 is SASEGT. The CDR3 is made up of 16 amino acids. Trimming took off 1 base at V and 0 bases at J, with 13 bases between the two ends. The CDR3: CASSEVHGMTSYEQYF. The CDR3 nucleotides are TGTGCCAGCAGTGAAGTTCACGGAATGACCTCCTACGAGCAGTACTTC.

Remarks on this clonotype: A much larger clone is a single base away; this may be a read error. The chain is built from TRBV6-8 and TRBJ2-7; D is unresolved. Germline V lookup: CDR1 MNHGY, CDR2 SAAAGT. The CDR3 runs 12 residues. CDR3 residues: CASSDSRYEQYF. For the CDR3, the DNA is TGTGCCAGCAGTGACTCGCGGTACGAGCAGTACTTC.

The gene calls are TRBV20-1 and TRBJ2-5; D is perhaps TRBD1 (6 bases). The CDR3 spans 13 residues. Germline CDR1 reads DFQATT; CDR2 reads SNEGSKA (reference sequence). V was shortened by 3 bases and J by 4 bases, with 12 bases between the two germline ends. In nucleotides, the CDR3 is TGCAGTGCTAGTTGGGGGCTGGGAGAGACCCAGTACTTC. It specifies CSASWGLGETQYF.

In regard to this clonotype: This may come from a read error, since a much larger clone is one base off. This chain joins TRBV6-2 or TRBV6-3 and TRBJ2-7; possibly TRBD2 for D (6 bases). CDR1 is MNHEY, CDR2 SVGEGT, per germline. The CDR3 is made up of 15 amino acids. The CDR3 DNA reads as TGTGCCACCAGTTACTCGTACGGGGGAGGCGACGAGCAGTACGTC. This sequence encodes CATSYSYGGGDEQYV.

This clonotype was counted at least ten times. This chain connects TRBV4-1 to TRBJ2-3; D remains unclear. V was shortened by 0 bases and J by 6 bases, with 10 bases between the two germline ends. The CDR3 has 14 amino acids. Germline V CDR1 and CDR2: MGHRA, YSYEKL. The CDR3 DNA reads TGCGCCAGCAGCCAAGACGGCTCCTCTGATACGCAGTATTTT. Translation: CASSQDGSSDTQYF.

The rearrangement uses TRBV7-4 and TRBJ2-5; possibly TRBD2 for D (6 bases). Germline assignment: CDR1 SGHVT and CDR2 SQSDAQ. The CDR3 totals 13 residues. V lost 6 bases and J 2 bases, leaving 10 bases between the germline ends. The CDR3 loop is CASRRRDQETQYF. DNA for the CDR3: TGTGCCAGCAGACGGAGGGATCAAGAGACCCAGTACTTC.

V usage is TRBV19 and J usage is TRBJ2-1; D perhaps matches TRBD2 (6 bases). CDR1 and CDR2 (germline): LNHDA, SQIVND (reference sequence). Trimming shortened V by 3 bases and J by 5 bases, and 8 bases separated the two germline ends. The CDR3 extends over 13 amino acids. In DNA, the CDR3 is TGTGCCAGTAGTATTCGGGGGAACAATGAGCAGTTCTTC. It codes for CASSIRGNNEQFF.

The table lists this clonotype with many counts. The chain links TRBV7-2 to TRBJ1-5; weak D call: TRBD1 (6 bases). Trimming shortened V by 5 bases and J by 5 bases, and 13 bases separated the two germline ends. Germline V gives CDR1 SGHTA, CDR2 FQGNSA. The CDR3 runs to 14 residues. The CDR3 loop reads CASSRTGTHQPQHF. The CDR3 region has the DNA TGTGCCAGCAGCCGTACAGGGACCCATCAGCCCCAGCATTTT.

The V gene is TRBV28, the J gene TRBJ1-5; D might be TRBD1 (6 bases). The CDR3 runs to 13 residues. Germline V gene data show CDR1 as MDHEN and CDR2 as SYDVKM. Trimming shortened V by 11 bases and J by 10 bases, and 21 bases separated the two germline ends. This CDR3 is CAVKGTGLFPQHF. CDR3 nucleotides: TGTGCCGTCAAGGGAACAGGGTTGTTTCCCCAGCATTTT.

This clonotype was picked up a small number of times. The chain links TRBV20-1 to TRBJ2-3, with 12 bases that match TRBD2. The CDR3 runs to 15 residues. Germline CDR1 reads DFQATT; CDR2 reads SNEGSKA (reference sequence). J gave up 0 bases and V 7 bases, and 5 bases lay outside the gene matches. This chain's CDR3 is CSVWTSGESTDTQYF. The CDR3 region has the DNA TGCAGTGTATGGACTAGCGGGGAAAGCACAGATACGCAGTATTTT.

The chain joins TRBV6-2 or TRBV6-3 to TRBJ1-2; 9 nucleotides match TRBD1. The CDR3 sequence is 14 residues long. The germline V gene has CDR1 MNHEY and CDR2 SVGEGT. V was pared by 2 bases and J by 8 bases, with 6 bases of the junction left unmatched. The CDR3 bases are TGTGCCAGCAGTTACGACGGACAGGGGTACGGCTACACCTTC. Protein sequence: CASSYDGQGYGYTF.